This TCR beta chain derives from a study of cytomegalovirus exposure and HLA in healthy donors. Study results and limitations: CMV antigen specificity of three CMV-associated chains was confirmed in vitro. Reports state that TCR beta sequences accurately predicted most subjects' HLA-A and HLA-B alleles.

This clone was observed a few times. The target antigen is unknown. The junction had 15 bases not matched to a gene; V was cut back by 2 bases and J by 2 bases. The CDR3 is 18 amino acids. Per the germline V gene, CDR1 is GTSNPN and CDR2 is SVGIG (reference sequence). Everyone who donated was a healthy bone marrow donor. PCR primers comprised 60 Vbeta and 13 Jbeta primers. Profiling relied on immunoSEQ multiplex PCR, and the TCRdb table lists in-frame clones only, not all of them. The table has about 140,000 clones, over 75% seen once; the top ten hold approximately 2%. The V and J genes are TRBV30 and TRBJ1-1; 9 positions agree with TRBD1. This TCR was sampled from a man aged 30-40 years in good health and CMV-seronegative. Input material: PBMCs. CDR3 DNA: TGTGCCTGGAGTAAATTACCGACCAGACAGGGGGATAACACTGAAGCTTTCTTT. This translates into CAWSKLPTRQGDNTEAFF.